Presented here are 5 T cell receptor beta chains from one specimen sequenced in a study of blood T cells in healthy people across ages. For the second PCR, which ran for about 7 to 11 cycles, a sample-barcoded 5' primer and a J-beta primer mix were used. TCRdb reprocessed the 5' RACE reads with MiXCR, giving one entry per CDR3 protein. The repertoire has 920,000 or so distinct CDR3 sequences, under 45% of them found once; the top ten carry approximately 17%. The specimen was blood. The receptors were sampled from a woman aged 55-70 years in good health.

The chain links TRBV7-6 to TRBJ2-3, with D unresolved. Trimming cost V 5 bases and J 6 bases, with 12 bases left between them. This CDR3 contains 13 residues. Germline V lookup: CDR1 SGHVS, CDR2 FNYEAQ. CDR3 coding DNA: TGTGCCAGCAGCGTGACGGCTAGGGATACGCAGTATTTT. Protein sequence: CASSVTARDTQYF.

The gene calls are TRBV10-1 and TRBJ2-1; D is unresolved. The CDR3 consists of 18 residues. CDR1 and CDR2 from the germline V gene are WNHNN and SYGVQD (reference sequence). V lost 5 bases and J 5 bases, leaving 25 bases between the germline ends. CDR3 DNA sequence: TGCGCCAGCAGTAGGATCTGGTCCCCCCCTAAGTTCGACAATGAGCAGTTCTTC. The encoded protein is CASSRIWSPPKFDNEQFF.

This sequence joins TRBV2 and TRBJ2-1; D not resolved. CDR1 SNHLY and CDR2 FYNNEI come from the germline V gene. The CDR3 length is 11 residues. The ends were cut back, 2 bases at V and 15 bases at J, with 11 bases in the middle. CDR3 region: CASSEFELRFF. The CDR3 coding sequence is TGTGCCAGCAGTGAATTCGAACTGCGGTTCTTC.

This clonotype was counted between two and nine times. This chain uses TRBV9 with TRBJ2-3, with D perhaps matching TRBD1 (6 bases). Trimming stripped 0 bases from V and 3 bases from J, with 11 bases between. The CDR3 runs to 15 residues. CDR1 and CDR2 from the germline V gene are SGDLS and YYNGEE. The CDR3 loop reads CASSVATGRTDTQYF. The CDR3 nucleotides read TGTGCCAGCAGCGTAGCTACAGGGAGAACAGATACGCAGTATTTT.

This chain uses TRBV28 with TRBJ2-1; D is undetermined. CDR3 length: 15 amino acids. The germline CDR1 and CDR2 sequences are MDHEN and SYDVKM. Trimming took 6 bases from V and 5 from J, leaving 17 bases between them. The CDR3 bases are TGTGCCAGCAGCCCCCCGCAAGGTATCAACAATGAGCAGTTCTTC. It is translated as CASSPPQGINNEQFF.